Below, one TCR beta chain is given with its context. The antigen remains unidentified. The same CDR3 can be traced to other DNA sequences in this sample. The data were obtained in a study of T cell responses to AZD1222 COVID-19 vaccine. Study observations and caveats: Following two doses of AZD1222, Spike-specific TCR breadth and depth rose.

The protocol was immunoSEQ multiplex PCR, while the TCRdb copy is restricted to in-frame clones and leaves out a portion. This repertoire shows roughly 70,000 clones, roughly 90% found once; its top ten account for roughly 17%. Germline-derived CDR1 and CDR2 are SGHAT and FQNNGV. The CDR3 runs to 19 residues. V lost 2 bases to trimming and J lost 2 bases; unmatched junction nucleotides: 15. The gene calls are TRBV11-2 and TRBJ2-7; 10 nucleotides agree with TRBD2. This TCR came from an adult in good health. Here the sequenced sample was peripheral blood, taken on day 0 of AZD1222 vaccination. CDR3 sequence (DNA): TGTGCCAGCAGCTTATTAGAGGCGCTGGGGACTAGCGAGACCTACGAGCAGTACTTC. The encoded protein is CASSLLEALGTSETYEQYF.